This T cell receptor beta chain originates from a study of OX40 agonist ivuxolimab in advanced cancers. The wider study: Ivuxolimab, which is an agonistic anti-OX40 (CD134) antibody, was administered to the patients. Prior anti-PD-1, anti-PD-L1 or anti-CTLA-4 therapy was allowed; 35% to 40% had some.

Study conclusions and caveats: Expanded peripheral T cells had an undetermined antigen specificity.

TCRdb's table, derived via immunoSEQ multiplex PCR, lists solely in-frame clones and lacks some. The sample lists approximately 50,000 clones; roughly 85% were seen once. CDR3 length: 14 residues. Germline CDR1 and CDR2: MNHNS and SASEGT. The ends lost 1 base at V and 2 bases at J; junction bases unmatched: 2. Comments on this clone: Its matching antigen is unknown.

V gene TRBV6-1 combines with J gene TRBJ2-7; the match to TRBD1 covers 7 bases. The sequence derives from an adult with an advanced solid tumor such as melanoma, head and neck, liver or kidney cancer. The sample in question was CD4+ or CD8+ T cells sorted from blood, obtained in a trial of the OX40 agonist ivuxolimab. This CDR3 reads CASSEGTGTYEQYF. In DNA form, the CDR3 reads TGTGCCAGCAGTGAAGGGACAGGAACCTACGAGCAGTACTTC.